This TCR beta chain stems from a study of blood T cell repertoires in COVID-19. The protocol was immunoSEQ multiplex PCR, while the TCRdb copy is restricted to in-frame clones and leaves out a portion. The sample holds around 300,000 clones, roughly 89% seen once. Trimming cost V 5 bases and J 5 bases, with 22 bases left between them. Germline CDR1 SGHTA, CDR2 FQGTGA. The CDR3 contains 17 residues. The gene calls are TRBV7-3 and TRBJ2-1, with D possibly being TRBD2 (6 bases). This receptor was identified in a woman aged 30 to 39 who had recovered from COVID-19. Sequencing was performed on PBMCs or T cells enriched from blood (not recorded which). This CDR3 reads CASSEPPGSENDNEQFF. The DNA of the CDR3 is TGTGCCAGCAGCGAACCCCCCGGGAGCGAGAACGACAATGAGCAGTTCTTC.